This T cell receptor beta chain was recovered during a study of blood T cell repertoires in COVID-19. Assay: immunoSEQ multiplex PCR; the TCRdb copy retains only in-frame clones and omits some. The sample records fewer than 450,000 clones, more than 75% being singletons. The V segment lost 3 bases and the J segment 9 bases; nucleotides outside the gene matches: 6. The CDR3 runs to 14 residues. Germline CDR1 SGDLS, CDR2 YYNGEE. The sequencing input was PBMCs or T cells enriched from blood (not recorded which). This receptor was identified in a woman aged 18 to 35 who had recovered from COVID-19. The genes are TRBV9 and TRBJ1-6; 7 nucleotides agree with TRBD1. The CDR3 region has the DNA TGTGCCAGCAGCGCTGGGGACAGCGGTTCACCCCTCCACTTT. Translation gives CASSAGDSGSPLHF.